What follows is one TCR beta chain and its context. The antigen remains unidentified. Germline CDR1 reads KGHSH; CDR2 reads LQKENI. The CDR3 runs 14 residues. Trimming cost V 2 bases and J 7 bases; bases outside gene matches: 4. The record originates from a study of T cell responses to AZD1222 COVID-19 vaccine. Study-wide results and limits: Just a handful of AZD1222 recipients were seropositive at baseline.

Sequencing was performed with immunoSEQ multiplex PCR; in TCRdb, only in-frame clones are kept and a portion is missing. The data contain 97,000 or so clones, roughly 90% of them singletons. The TCR was taken from an adult in good health. The V call is TRBV18, the J call TRBJ1-1; TRBD1 matches 10 bases. This specimen was peripheral blood, taken on day 0 of AZD1222 vaccination. The CDR3 region has the DNA TGTGCCAGCTCACCAGGGACAGGGGTCGGTGAAGCTTTCTTT. Its protein product is CASSPGTGVGEAFF.